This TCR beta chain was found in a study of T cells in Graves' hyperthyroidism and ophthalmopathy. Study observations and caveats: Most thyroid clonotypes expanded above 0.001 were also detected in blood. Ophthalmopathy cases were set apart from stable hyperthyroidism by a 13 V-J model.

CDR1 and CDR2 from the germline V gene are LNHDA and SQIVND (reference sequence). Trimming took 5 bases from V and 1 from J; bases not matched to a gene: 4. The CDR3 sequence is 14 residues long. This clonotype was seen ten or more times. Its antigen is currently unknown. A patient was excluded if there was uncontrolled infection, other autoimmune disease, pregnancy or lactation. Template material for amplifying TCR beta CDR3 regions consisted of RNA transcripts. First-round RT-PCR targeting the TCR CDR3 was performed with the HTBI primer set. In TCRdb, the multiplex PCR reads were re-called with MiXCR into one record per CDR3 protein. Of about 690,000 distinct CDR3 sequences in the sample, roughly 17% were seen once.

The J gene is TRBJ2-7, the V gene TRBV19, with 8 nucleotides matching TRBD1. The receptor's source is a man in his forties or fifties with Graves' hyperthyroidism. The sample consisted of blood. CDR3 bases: TGTGCCAGTAGTTTCGACAGGGGATCCTACGAGCAGTACTTC. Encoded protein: CASSFDRGSYEQYF. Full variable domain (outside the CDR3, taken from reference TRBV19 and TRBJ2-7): DGGITQSPKYLFRKEGQNVTLSCEQNLNHDAMYWYRQDPGQGLRLIYYSQIVNDFQKGDIAEGYSVSREKKESFPLTVTSAQKNPTAFYLCASSFDRGSYEQYFGPGTRLTVT.